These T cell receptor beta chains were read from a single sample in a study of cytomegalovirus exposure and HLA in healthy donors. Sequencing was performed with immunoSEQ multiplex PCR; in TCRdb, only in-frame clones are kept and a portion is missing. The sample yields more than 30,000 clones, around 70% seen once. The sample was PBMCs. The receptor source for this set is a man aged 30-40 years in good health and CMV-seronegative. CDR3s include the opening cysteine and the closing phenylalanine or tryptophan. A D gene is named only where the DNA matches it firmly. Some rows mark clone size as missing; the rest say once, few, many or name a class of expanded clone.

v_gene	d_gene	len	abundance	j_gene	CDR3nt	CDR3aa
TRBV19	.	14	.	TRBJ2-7	TGTGCCAGTAGTAGCAGGGGCCGCTCCTACGAGCAGTACTTC	CASSSRGRSYEQYF
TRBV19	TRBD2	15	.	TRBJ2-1	TGTGCCAGTAGGCTTAGCGGGGGGGCCTACAATGAGCAGTTCTTC	CASRLSGGAYNEQFF
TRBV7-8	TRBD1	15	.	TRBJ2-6	TGTGCCAGCAGCCTAGGGGGCATTGGGGCCAACGTCCTGACTTTC	CASSLGGIGANVLTF
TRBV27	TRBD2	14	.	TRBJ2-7	TGTGCCACCCGTGATAGCGGGAGTTACTACGAGCAGTACTTC	CATRDSGSYYEQYF
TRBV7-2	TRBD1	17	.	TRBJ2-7	TGTGCCAGCAGCTTATGGGGTTGGGGACAGGGTGGAGACGAGCAGTACTTC	CASSLWGWGQGGDEQYF
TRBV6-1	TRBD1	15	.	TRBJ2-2	TGTGCCACCCGAACGCTGACAGGGGATCCCGGGGAGCTGTTTTTT	CATRTLTGDPGELFF
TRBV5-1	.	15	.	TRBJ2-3	TGCGCCAGCAGCTCCGGGACTTCTCGCACAGATACGCAGTATTTT	CASSSGTSRTDTQYF
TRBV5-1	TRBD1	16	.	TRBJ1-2	TGCGCCAGCAGCCTACTTGGAGACGGGACAGGGGTCAGCTACCCCTTC	CASSLLGDGTGVSYPF
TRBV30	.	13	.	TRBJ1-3	TGTGCCTGGAGTCAGGCAGGGGGAAACACCATATATTTT	CAWSQAGGNTIYF
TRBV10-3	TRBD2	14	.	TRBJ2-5	TGTGCCATCAAGGCTAGCGGGAGAACAGAGACCCAGTACTTC	CAIKASGRTETQYF
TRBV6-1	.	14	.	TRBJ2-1	TGTGCCAGCAGTGAAGATGTGCGGGGTCATGAGCAGTTCTTC	CASSEDVRGHEQFF
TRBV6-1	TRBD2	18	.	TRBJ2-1	TGTGCCAGCAGTGCCCGAGGACTAGCGGGAGGTCTCTACAATGAGCAGTTCTTC	CASSARGLAGGLYNEQFF
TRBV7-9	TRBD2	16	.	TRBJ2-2	TGTGCCAGCAGCGACACTAGCGTATGGGGCACCGGGGAGCTGTTTTTT	CASSDTSVWGTGELFF
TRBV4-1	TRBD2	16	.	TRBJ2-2	TGCGCCAGCAGCCTCTTCGCGGGGGAGAACACCGGGGAGCTGTTTTTT	CASSLFAGENTGELFF
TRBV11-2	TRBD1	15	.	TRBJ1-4	TGTGCCAGCAGCCCAGGACAGGCCTCAAATGAAAAACTGTTTTTT	CASSPGQASNEKLFF
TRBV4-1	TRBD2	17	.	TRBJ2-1	TGCGCCAGCAGCCTCATACTAGCGGGGGGGAACTACAATGAGCAGTTCTTC	CASSLILAGGNYNEQFF
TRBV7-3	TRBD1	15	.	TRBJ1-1	TGTGCCAGCAGCCCCTCGGGACAGGGCAGCACTGAAGCTTTCTTT	CASSPSGQGSTEAFF
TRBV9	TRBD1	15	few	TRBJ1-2	TGTGCCAGCAGCGCAGGACAGGGGCCTCTCTATGGCTACACCTTC	CASSAGQGPLYGYTF
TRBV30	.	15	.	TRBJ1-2	TGTGCCTGGAGTGTGAGGAATTCCATAAACTATGGCTACACCTTC	CAWSVRNSINYGYTF
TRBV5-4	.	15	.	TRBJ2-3	TGTGCCAGCAGCCCACGGGGTCTAAGCACAGATACGCAGTATTTT	CASSPRGLSTDTQYF
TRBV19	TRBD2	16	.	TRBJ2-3	TGTGCCAGTAGTGCGCCGGGACTAGGAAAGGCTATATCGCAGTATTTT	CASSAPGLGKAISQYF
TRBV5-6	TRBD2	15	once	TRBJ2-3	TGTGCCAGCAGCTTGGTTGGGACGGGAGGATCTACGCAGTATTTT	CASSLVGTGGSTQYF
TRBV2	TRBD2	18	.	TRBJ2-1	TGTGCCAGCAGTGAAGCAAGGTTCGGACTAGGTAGGGGCAATGAGCAGTTCTTC	CASSEARFGLGRGNEQFF
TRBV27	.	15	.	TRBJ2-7	TGTGCCAGCAGTATCGCCGACAGGAGCGGATACGAGCAGTACTTC	CASSIADRSGYEQYF
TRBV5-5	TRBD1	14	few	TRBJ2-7	TGTGCCAGCAGCGACCGGACAGGGCCATACGAGCAGTACTTC	CASSDRTGPYEQYF
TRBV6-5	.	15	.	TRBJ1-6	TGTGCCAGCAGTTACTCCCGGGACAACAATTCACCCCTCCACTTT	CASSYSRDNNSPLHF
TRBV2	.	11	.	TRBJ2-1	TGTGCCAGCAGGACCGGGGGTGAGCAGTTCTTC	CASRTGGEQFF
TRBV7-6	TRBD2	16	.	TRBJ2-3	TGTGCCAGCAGTTCTAGCGGGGGGGCTTTGACAGATACGCAGTATTTT	CASSSSGGALTDTQYF
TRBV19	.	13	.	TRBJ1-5	TGTGCCAGTAGTATAGCAGGGCTACAGCCCCAGCATTTT	CASSIAGLQPQHF
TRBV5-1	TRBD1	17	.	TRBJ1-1	TGCGCCAGCAGCATGGGGGGGACAGCAGTGCCGAACACTGAAGCTTTCTTT	CASSMGGTAVPNTEAFF
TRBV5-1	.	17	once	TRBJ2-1	TGCGCCAGCAGCTTGTTGGACGGGATTAATTCTTACAATGAGCAGTTCTTC	CASSLLDGINSYNEQFF
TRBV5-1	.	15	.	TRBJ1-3	TGCGCCAGCAGCAAAGGGGGGGACTCTGGAAACACCATATATTTT	CASSKGGDSGNTIYF
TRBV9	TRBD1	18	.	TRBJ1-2	TGTGCCAGCAGCGTAGCTATCGGGACAGGTCTAGCGGCTGATGGCTACACCTTC	CASSVAIGTGLAADGYTF
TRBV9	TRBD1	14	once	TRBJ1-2	TGTGCCAGCAGCCCGCGGACAGGGGGCGCGGGCTACACCTTC	CASSPRTGGAGYTF
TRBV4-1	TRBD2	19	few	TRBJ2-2	TGCGCCAGCAGCCACAGAGTACTACCACCGGGACTAGCTCCCGGGGAGCTGTTTTTT	CASSHRVLPPGLAPGELFF
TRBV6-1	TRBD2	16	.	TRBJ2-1	TGTGCCAGCAGTGAAGAGCTACGGGGGGGAGGGGATGAGCAGTTCTTC	CASSEELRGGGDEQFF
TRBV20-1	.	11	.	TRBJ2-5	TGCAGTGCCCGACAGATGGAGACCCAGTACTTC	CSARQMETQYF
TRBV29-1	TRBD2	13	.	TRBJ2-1	TGCAGCGTTGAAGATCGAGCGGGATTTGAGCAGTTCTTC	CSVEDRAGFEQFF
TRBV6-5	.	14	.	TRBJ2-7	TGTGCCAGCAGTTACCAGGGACTCACCTACGAGCAGTACTTC	CASSYQGLTYEQYF
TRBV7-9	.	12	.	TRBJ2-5	TGTGCCAGCAGCTTTGAGCTGGAGACCCAGTACTTC	CASSFELETQYF
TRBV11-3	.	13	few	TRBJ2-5	TGTGCCAGCAGCAAAGACAGTCAAGGGACCCAGTACTTC	CASSKDSQGTQYF
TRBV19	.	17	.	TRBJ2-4	TGTGCCAGTAGTATCCCCGGACTGCCCGGCGCCAAAAACATTCAGTACTTC	CASSIPGLPGAKNIQYF
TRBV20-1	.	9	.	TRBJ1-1	TGCAGTGCTAGAATCCACCCAGTCTTT	CSARIHPVF
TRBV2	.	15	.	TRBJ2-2	TGTGCCAGCAGGCGGACTCCAACGAACACCGGGGAGCTGTTTTTT	CASRRTPTNTGELFF
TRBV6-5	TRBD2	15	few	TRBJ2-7	TGTGCCAGCAGTTCCTTAGCGGGAGGATCCTACGAGCAGTACTTC	CASSSLAGGSYEQYF
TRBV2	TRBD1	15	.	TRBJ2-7	TGTGCCAGCAGTAGGAGGGGACAGGGTGTCAACGAGCAGTACTTC	CASSRRGQGVNEQYF
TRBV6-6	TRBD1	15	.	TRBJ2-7	TGTGCCAGCAGCCCTCTGGACAGGGGTGCCTACGAGCAGTACTTC	CASSPLDRGAYEQYF
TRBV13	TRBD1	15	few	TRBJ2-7	TGTGCCAGCAGCTTAGGCCGGGACAGGGTGTACGAGCAGTACTTC	CASSLGRDRVYEQYF